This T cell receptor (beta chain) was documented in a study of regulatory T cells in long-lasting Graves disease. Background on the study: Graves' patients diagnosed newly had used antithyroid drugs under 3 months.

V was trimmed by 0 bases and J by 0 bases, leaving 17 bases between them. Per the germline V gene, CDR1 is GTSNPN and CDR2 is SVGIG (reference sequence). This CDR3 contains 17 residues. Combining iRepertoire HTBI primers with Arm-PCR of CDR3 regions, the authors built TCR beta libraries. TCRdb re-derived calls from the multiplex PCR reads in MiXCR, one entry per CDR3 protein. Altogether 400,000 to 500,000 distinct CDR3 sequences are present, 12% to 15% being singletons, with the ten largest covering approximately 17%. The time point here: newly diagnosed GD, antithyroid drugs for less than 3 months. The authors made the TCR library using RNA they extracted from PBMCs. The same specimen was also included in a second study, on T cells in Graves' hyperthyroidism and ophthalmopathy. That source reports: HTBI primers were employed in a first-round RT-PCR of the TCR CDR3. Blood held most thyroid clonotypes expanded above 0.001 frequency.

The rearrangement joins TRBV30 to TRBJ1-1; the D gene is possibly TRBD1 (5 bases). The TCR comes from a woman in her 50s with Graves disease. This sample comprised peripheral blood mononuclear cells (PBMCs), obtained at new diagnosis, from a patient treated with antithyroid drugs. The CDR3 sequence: CAWSVHRTKIMNTEAFF. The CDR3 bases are TGTGCCTGGAGTGTACACAGGACCAAAATCATGAACACTGAAGCTTTCTTT.